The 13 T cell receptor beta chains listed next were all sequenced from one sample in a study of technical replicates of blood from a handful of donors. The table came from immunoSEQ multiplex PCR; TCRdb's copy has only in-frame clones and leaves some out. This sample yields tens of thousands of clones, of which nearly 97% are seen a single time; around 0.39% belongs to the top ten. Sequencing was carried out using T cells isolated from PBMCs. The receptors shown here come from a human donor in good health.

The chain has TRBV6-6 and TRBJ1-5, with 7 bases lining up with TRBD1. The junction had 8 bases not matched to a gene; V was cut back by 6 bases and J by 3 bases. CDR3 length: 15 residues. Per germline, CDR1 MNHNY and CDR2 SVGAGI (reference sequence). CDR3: CASRGTEPNNQPQHF. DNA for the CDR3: TGTGCCAGCAGGGGGACAGAGCCTAACAATCAGCCCCAGCATTTT.

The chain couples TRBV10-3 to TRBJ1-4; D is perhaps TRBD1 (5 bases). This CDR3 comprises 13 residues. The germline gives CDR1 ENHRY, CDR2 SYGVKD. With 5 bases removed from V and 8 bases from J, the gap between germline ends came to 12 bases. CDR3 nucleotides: TGTGCCATCAGTACGGGGGACGGCGAAAAACTGTTTTTT. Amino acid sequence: CAISTGDGEKLFF.

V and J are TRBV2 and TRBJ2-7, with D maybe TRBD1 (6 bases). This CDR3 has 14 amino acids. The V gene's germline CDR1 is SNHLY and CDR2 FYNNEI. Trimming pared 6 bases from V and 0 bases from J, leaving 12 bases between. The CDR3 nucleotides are TGTGCCAGCAGCGACAGGACAGTCTCCTACGAGCAGTACTTC. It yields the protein CASSDRTVSYEQYF.

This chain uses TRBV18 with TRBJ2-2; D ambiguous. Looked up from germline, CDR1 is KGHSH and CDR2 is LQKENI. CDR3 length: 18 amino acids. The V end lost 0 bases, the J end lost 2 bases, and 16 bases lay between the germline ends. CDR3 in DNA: TGTGCCAGCTCACCACCGGGCACCCAATACTTAAACACCGGGGAGCTGTTTTTT. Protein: CASSPPGTQYLNTGELFF.

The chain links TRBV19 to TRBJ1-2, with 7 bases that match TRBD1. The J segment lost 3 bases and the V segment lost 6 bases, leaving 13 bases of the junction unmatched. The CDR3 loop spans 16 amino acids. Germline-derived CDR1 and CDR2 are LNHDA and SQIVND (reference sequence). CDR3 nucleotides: TGTGCCAGTAGCTCCGACAGGGCCCTCTATTACTATGGCTACACCTTC. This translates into CASSSDRALYYYGYTF.

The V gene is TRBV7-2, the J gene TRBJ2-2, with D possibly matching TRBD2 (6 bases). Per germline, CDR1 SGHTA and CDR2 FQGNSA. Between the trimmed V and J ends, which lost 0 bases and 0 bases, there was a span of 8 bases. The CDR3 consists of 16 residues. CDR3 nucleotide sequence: TGTGCCAGCAGCTTAGCGGGAGGTTCGAACACCGGGGAGCTGTTTTTT. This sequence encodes CASSLAGGSNTGELFF.

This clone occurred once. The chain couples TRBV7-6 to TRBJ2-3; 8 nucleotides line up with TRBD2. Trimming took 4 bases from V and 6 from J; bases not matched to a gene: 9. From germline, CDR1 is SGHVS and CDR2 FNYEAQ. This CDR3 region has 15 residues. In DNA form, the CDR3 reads TGTGCCAGCAGCTCCAGCGGGAGTGAAAGGGATACGCAGTATTTT. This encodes CASSSSGSERDTQYF.

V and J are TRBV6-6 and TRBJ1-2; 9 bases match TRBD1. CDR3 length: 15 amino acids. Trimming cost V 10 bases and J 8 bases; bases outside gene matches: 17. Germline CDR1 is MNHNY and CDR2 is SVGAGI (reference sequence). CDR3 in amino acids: CATSKGQGSSLGYTF. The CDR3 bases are TGTGCCACCTCTAAGGGACAGGGATCGTCCCTCGGCTACACCTTC.

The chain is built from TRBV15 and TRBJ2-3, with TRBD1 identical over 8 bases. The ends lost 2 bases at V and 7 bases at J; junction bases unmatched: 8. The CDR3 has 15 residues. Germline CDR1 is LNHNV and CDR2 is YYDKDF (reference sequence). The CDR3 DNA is TGTGCCACCAGCAGATCGGACAGGGAACTAAATACGCAGTATTTT. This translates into CATSRSDRELNTQYF.

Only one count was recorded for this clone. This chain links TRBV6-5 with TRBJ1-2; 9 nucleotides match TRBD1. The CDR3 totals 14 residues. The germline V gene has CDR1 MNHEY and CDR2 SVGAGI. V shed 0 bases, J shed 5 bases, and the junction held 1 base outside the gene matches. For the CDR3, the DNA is TGTGCCAGCAGTTACTCGGACAGGGGATATGGCTACACCTTC. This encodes CASSYSDRGYGYTF.

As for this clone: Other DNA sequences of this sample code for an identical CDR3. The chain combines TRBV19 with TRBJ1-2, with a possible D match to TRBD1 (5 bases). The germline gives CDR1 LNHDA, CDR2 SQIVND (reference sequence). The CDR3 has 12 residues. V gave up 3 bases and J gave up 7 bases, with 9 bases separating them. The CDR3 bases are TGTGCCAGTAGTATGGGGCAGGGTGGCTACACCTTC. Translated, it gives CASSMGQGGYTF.

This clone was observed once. For the CDR3, the DNA is TGTGCCAGCAGCTCCACAGGGGGAGGGTTCAATCAGCCCCAGCATTTT. This gives the protein CASSSTGGGFNQPQHF. The chain is built from TRBV9 and TRBJ1-5, with 8 bases matching TRBD1. Germline lookup yields CDR1 SGDLS and CDR2 YYNGEE. Trimming cost V 4 bases and J 3 bases; bases outside gene matches: 9. The CDR3 is 16 amino acids.

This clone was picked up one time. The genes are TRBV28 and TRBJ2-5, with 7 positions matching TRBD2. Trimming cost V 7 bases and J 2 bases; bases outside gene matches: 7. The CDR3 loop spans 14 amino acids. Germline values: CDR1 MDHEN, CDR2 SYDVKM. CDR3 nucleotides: TGTGCCAGCACTAGGCTCGGGGGGCAAGAGACCCAGTACTTC. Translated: CASTRLGGQETQYF.